Here is one T cell receptor (beta chain) with its context. Its specific antigen is unknown. Base quality data are lacking; no much larger clone is found one base away. After more than nine days of culture, CD4+ T cells were isolated with the EasySep CD4+ T cell isolation kit. Convalescent patients had PCR-confirmed SARS-CoV-2 infection between March and December 2020, before Alpha, Beta and Delta variants emerged in the United States. Participants received two doses of either the BNT162b2 or the mRNA-1273 mRNA SARS-CoV-2 vaccine. Half of the culture medium was replaced with fresh IL-2-containing medium on days 3 and 7. Each peptide stimulation condition was cultured in triplicate wells unless otherwise noted. Using Ficoll-Paque Plus gradient centrifugation, PBMC were separated from whole blood and then either used fresh or cryopreserved at -140C. Genomic DNA was extracted from cultured CD4+ T cells with the QIAamp micro DNA kit.

Library preparation employed the immunoSEQ multiplex PCR assay. DNA from the cultured and isolated CD4+ T cells underwent TCR beta CDR3 sequencing. The original pipeline was this. Non-productive TCR sequences were removed and reads were trimmed to the CDR3 region, keeping CDR3s of at least 7 amino acids. Antigen-specific clonotypes were identified with the MANAFEST web app by comparing expansion in peptide wells against reference cultures. For clones to be considered positive, expansion at FDR<0.05 versus reference and all other wells, an odds ratio above 5, and a frequency above 0.1% in two replicate wells were required. Clonotypes significantly expanded in SARS-CoV-2 spike wells and in at least one common cold coronavirus spike condition were defined as cross-reactive. CDR3 similarity was assessed by Levenshtein distance with the stringdist R package, and unrooted trees were built with ape in R 3.6.1. TCRdb retrieved this table from immuneACCESS and kept in-frame rearrangements only. Not all clones are present; in checked studies, unresolved V genes account for under half, and no reason is known for the remainder. That table furnishes V, J and clone size, whereas the DNA furnished D and trimming. The sample yields approximately 30,000 clones; about 68% were counted once. The ten largest clones represent 6.6% of the sample.

Its CDR3 holds 16 amino acids, cysteine through phenylalanine. Just CDR3 DNA is preserved here, 48 bases in frame from base 1. V is shortened by 1 base, J by 8 bases, and the region joining them spans 15 bases. According to the germline V gene, CDR1 reads MNHNS and CDR2 reads SASEGT. The data belong to a study of vaccination effects on CD4 cells after COVID-19 (dated by TCRdb to the early 2020s). For the wider study: The ViraFEST assay stimulated PBMC with viral peptide pools and then used TCR sequencing to identify antigen-specific CD4+ T cell clonotypes by expansion. Samples were taken from three convalescent patients early (day +14) and late (day +241, +227, +161 respectively) after vaccination. Post-vaccine samples across the study were collected a median of 72 days after the second dose, with a range of 14 to 241. Each well held roughly 2 million PBMC cultured in IMDM containing roughly 5% human AB serum, approximately 10 IU/ml IL-2 and gentamicin, along with roughly 10 ug/ml peptides. SARS-CoV-2 spike-specific CD4+ TCR repertoires from before and after mRNA vaccination were compared in COVID-19 convalescent patients and in infection-naive vaccine recipients. Altogether, roughly 10 COVID-19 convalescent patients and a handful of SARS-CoV-2-naive healthy vaccine recipients made up the full study. Cultures from other donors in the study were sequenced using the Oncomine TCR Beta short-read assay on an Illumina iSeq 100.

The investigation overall reported the following: The study was limited by a small number of convalescent patients, and early post-infection timepoints were lacking. Clones induced by infection and clones induced by vaccination both contracted markedly at late timepoints after vaccination, which fits with T cell responses waning over time. Among convalescent patients, the spike-reactive repertoire after vaccination was made up mainly of new vaccine-induced clones that were largely distinct from the clones induced by infection.

The origin of this receptor is a human donor who had a prior SARS-CoV-2 infection. Sequenced material: CD4+ T cells from PBMCs cultured without peptide, taken after COVID-19 vaccination. This chain is built from TRBV6-1 and TRBJ1-6; the D segment cannot be called with confidence. The CDR3 region reads CASSEVPGLSDSPLHF. The sequenced DNA is TGTGCCAGCAGTGAAGTCCCGGGTCTCTCCGATTCACCCCTCCACTTT.